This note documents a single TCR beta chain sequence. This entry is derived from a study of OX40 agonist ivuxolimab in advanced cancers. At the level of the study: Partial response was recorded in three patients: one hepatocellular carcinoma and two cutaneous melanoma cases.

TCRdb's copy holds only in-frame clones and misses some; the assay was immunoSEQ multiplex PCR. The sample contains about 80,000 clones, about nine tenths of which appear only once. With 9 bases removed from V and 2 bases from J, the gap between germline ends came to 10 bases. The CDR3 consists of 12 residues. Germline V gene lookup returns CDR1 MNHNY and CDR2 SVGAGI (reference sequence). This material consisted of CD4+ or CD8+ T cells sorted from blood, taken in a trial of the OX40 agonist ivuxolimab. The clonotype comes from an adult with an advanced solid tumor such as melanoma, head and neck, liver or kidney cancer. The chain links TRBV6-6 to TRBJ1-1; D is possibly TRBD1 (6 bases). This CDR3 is CASSDSNTEAFF. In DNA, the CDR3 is TGTGCCAGTTCGGACAGCAACACTGAAGCTTTCTTT.